The text below deals with one T cell receptor (beta chain). Its antigen is unidentified. Trimming took 3 bases from V and 3 from J; bases not matched to a gene: 8. Germline V gene lookup returns CDR1 WSHSY and CDR2 SAAADI. The CDR3 totals 15 residues. Constant-segment primers served in 5'RACE that generated TCR alpha and TCR beta cDNA libraries bearing sample barcodes and UMIs. TCRdb recomputed calls from the 5' RACE reads with MiXCR, one row per CDR3 protein. The sample yields about 350,000 distinct CDR3 sequences, around 20% seen once. This specimen belongs to a study of T-cell memory formation after mild COVID-19. Study results and caveats: Among clones contracting day 15 to 85, CD4/CD8 was balanced, whereas later expanders leaned CD4+. Memory sampled before infection contained some responding clones, suggesting cross-reactive memory joined. Contracting CD4+ clones were located mainly in CM and EM, and CD8+ clones in EMRA.

The chain couples TRBV10-2 to TRBJ2-7, with 7 bases that match TRBD1. Input material: PBMCs or a T cell subset sorted from them (not recorded which). This clonotype was sampled from a man younger than 35 who had mild COVID-19 (a few samples of this study predate the infection). Cell type and time point are not known. CDR3 sequence (DNA): TGCGCCAGCAGTGAATCGGGACAGAGCTACTACGAGCAGTACTTC. It codes for CASSESGQSYYEQYF.